Listed below are T cell receptor beta chains from one sample, sequenced in a study of cytomegalovirus exposure and HLA in healthy donors. Assay used: immunoSEQ multiplex PCR; TCRdb lists only in-frame clones, some missing. Altogether some 54,000 clones are present, around 66% being singletons, with the ten largest covering around 3.1%. The sample comprised PBMCs. Every receptor here comes from a man aged 18 to 35 in good health and CMV-seronegative. The conserved cysteine and the conserved F or W are not part of the CDR3 here.

TRBV11-1,11,ASSLDRGLGYT
TRBV14,13,ASSQPTGGVETQY
TRBV29-1,11,SVGQGDLYEQY
TRBV11-2,13,ASSLETGGSYEQY
TRBV6-5,10,ASTRGESPLH
TRBV29-1,10,SVEGRQTEAF
TRBV5-1,12,ASSFGRGGNEQF
TRBV29-1,13,SVDGDRGRADTQY
TRBV19,11,ASSIPGLTEAF
TRBV6-5,13,ASSYAGASYNEQF
TRBV25-1,10,ASEEGGYEQY
TRBV4-3,13,ASSQETSGIYEQY
TRBV28,13,ASNPAGQPTDTQY
TRBV9,13,ASSPGQGPTGGYT
TRBV7-8,12,ASSLVEGNQPQH
TRBV19,12,ASSIGGRDTEAF
TRBV7-2,10,ASSLVTSEQF
TRBV25-1,12,ATEASGILREQY
TRBV29-1,10,SEGQGANEQF
TRBV6-1,13,ASSATSGKAYEQY
TRBV2,17,ASSPPRGLAGDWQETQY
TRBV2,11,ASRPREAETQY
TRBV13,13,ASSYSGRGYNEQF
TRBV6-5,12,ASSRQGGGSGYT
TRBV30,11,AWGGQANSPLH
TRBV6-5,12,ASSPLGGRTEAF
TRBV5-4,13,ASSLAGQSGNTIY
TRBV10-3,11,ATYSGSPDEQF
TRBV2,9,ASGELETQY
TRBV4-1,14,ASSPSPGTRDYEQY
TRBV6-5,13,ASSYDREVLLGYT
TRBV4-3,14,ASSQDPGLAASEQF
TRBV6-5,10,ASSQGTYEQY
TRBV6-6,12,ASSYGTGGYEQY
TRBV7-2,12,ASSFGLSTDTQY
TRBV28,12,ASSSLTDYTEAF
TRBV7-2,13,ASSSDYRGNQPQH
TRBV10-3,14,AISSAPTGADYGYT
TRBV28,9,ASSNYETQH
TRBV7-6,13,ASSQGGGHTDTQY
TRBV6-5,13,ASRPHFRGSYEQY
TRBV29-1,11,SVEDRVGETQY
TRBV27,11,ASSQSTGMKLF
TRBV19,11,ASSMPAGGSVF
TRBV13,15,ASSSNMAQGVAGELF
TRBV6-1,13,ASSEVDLAKNIQY
TRBV4-3,15,ASSQDSSQGGYNEQF
TRBV29-1,12,SAYPTGSGNGYT
TRBV6-5,13,ASSPGWGGNQPQH